This TCR beta chain originates from a study of T cell responses to AZD1222 COVID-19 vaccine. The CDR3 sequence is 15 residues long. V gave up 5 bases and J gave up 0 bases, with 11 bases separating them. Germline values: CDR1 SGHTA, CDR2 FQGTGA. Profiling relied on immunoSEQ multiplex PCR, and the TCRdb table lists in-frame clones only, not all of them. The sample shows fewer than 180,000 clones, roughly nine tenths of them seen only once. Note on this clone: Its antigen is unidentified.

The study's findings and limits: Close to half of all spike-specific TCRs reportedly target regions of the variants that are unmutated.

The material was peripheral blood, obtained 28 days after the second AZD1222 dose. The V and J genes are TRBV7-3 and TRBJ2-1; D call uncertain. This receptor was taken from an adult who received the AZD1222 COVID-19 vaccine. The CDR3 coding sequence is TGTGCCAGCAGCCTCCAAAGGGACTCCTACAATGAGCAGTTCTTC. Protein product: CASSLQRDSYNEQFF.